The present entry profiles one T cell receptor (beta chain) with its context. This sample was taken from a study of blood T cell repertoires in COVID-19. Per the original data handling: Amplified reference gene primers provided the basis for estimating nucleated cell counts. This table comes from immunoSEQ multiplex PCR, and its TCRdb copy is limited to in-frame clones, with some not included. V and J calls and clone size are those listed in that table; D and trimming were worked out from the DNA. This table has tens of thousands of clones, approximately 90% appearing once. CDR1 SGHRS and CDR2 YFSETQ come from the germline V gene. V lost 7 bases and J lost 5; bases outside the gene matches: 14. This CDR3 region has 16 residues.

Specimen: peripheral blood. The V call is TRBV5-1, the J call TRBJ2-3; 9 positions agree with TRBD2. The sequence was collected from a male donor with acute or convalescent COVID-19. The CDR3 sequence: CASGLIGGGAGDTQYF. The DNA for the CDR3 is TGCGCCAGCGGACTGATAGGCGGGGGGGCCGGAGATACGCAGTATTTT.